This passage covers 21 T cell receptor beta chains from one sample sequenced in a study of T-cell memory formation after mild COVID-19. A single record per CDR3 protein comes from TCRdb applying MiXCR to the 5' RACE reads. This table has 6,000 to 7,000 distinct CDR3 sequences, around 18% appearing once. The specimen was PBMCs or a T cell subset sorted from them (not recorded which). All receptors come from an adult woman who had mild COVID-19 (a few samples of this study predate the infection). Cell type and time point are not known.

This clonotype occurred many times. The chain couples TRBV5-1 to TRBJ2-2; no firm D call. The CDR3 spans 15 residues. Trimming left V 4 bases short and J 6 bases short, with 16 bases between. Germline CDR1 reads SGHRS; CDR2 reads YFSETQ. In DNA, the CDR3 is TGCGCCAGCAGCCCCCCCGTGGGTGGGGCCGGGGAGCTGTTTTTT. Residues: CASSPPVGGAGELFF.

As for this clonotype: A much larger clone lies one base from this, so it may be a read error. V usage is TRBV3-1 and J usage is TRBJ2-7; 12 nucleotides match TRBD1. The CDR3 loop spans 15 amino acids. CDR1 and CDR2 (germline): LGHDT, YNNKEL (reference sequence). The CDR3 DNA is TGTGCCAGCAGCCAGCCGGGACAGGGGGCGTACGGGCAGTACTTC. Translation: CASSQPGQGAYGQYF.

The chain employs TRBV7-6 and TRBJ2-5; perhaps TRBD1 as D (5 bases). Trimming left V 1 base short and J 4 bases short, with 7 bases between. The CDR3 loop spans 13 amino acids. Germline CDR1 reads SGHVS; CDR2 reads FNYEAQ. The CDR3 here is CASSLGRGETQYF. The CDR3 DNA reads TGTGCCAGCAGCTTAGGAAGGGGAGAGACCCAGTACTTC.

This clonotype has at least ten counts. The gene calls are TRBV29-1 and TRBJ2-2; D is unclear. Trimming took off 5 bases at V and 5 bases at J, with 12 bases between the two ends. CDR3 length: 13 amino acids. Germline V gives CDR1 SQVTM, CDR2 ANQGSEA. The CDR3: CSVFRRQTGELFF. The CDR3 DNA sequence: TGCAGCGTTTTTCGGCGGCAAACCGGGGAGCTGTTTTTT.

Many counts were recorded for this clonotype. The chain is built from TRBV4-1 and TRBJ2-6; 7 bases are shared with TRBD1. The CDR3 sequence is 19 residues long. The J segment lost 2 bases and the V segment lost 0 bases, leaving 10 bases of the junction unmatched. In germline, CDR1 is MGHRA, CDR2 YSYEKL. The CDR3 DNA reads as TGCGCCAGCAGCCAAGATCGGCAGGGGGTCTCTGCTGGGGCCAACGTCCTGACTTTC. Residues: CASSQDRQGVSAGANVLTF.

This clonotype was observed many times. This sequence joins TRBV4-1 and TRBJ2-5; D unresolved. Germline V lookup: CDR1 MGHRA, CDR2 YSYEKL. The CDR3 is 16 residues long. The V end was cut by 1 base, the J end by 1 base, with 13 bases between. The CDR3 loop is CASSQGEGFAQETQYF. CDR3 DNA sequence: TGCGCCAGCAGCCAAGGAGAAGGGTTCGCCCAAGAGACCCAGTACTTC.

This clonotype was seen once. The V and J genes are TRBV7-2 and TRBJ2-7; possibly TRBD1 for D (6 bases). Trimming took 4 bases from V and 4 from J, leaving 17 bases between them. The CDR3 is 15 amino acids. The germline V gene has CDR1 SGHTA and CDR2 FQGNSA. CDR3 residues: CASSSRRTAKYEQYF. The CDR3 coding sequence is TGTGCCAGCAGCTCCAGGCGGACAGCAAAATACGAGCAGTACTTC. Full variable domain (remainder filled in from reference TRBV7-2 and TRBJ2-7): GAGVSQSPSNKVTEKGKDVELRCDPISGHTALYWYRQSLGQGLEFLIYFQGNSAPDKSGLPSDRFSAERTGGSVSTLTIQRTQQEDSAVYLCASSSRRTAKYEQYFGPGTRLTVT.

Relative to its sample, this clonotype is medium-sized (0.01 to 0.1%). V usage is TRBV6-5 and J usage is TRBJ2-7; 12 bases agree with TRBD2. V lost 0 bases and J lost 9; bases outside the gene matches: 0. From germline, CDR1 is MNHEY and CDR2 SVGAGI. The CDR3 extends over 13 amino acids. The CDR3 reads CASSYSTSGRQYF. The CDR3 DNA sequence: TGTGCCAGCAGTTACTCGACTAGCGGGAGGCAGTACTTC.

By share, this clonotype counts as medium-sized (0.01 to 0.1%). This chain uses TRBV5-6 with TRBJ1-1; possibly TRBD1 for D (5 bases). Germline CDR1 is SGHDT and CDR2 is YYEEEE. The CDR3 spans 14 residues. With 0 bases removed from V and 6 bases from J, the gap between germline ends came to 12 bases. In nucleotides, the CDR3 is TGTGCCAGCAGCTTGGGTGGGGACCCTTCTGAAGCTTTCTTT. Amino acid sequence: CASSLGGDPSEAFF. Complete variable domain (other parts from reference TRBV5-6 and TRBJ1-1): DAGVTQSPTHLIKTRGQQVTLRCSPKSGHDTVSWYQQALGQGPQFIFQYYEEEERQRGNFPDRFSGHQFPNYSSELNVNALLLGDSALYLCASSLGGDPSEAFFGQGTRLTVV.

This clonotype was observed at least ten times. The CDR3 DNA reads TGTGCCAGCAGTTCACAGGGGAACTCTGGAAACACCATATATTTT. Translation gives CASSSQGNSGNTIYF. The genes are TRBV27 and TRBJ1-3; TRBD1 matches 7 bases. CDR3 length: 15 residues. J gave up 0 bases and V 4 bases, and 3 bases lay outside the gene matches. Germline V gene lookup returns CDR1 MNHEY and CDR2 SMNVEV (reference sequence).

In this sample, this clonotype turned up many times. The V gene is TRBV29-1, the J gene TRBJ1-2, with D tentatively TRBD1 (5 bases). V lost 4 bases and J 4 bases, leaving 10 bases between the germline ends. Germline V gene sequence: CDR1 SQVTM, CDR2 ANQGSEA. The length of the CDR3 is 12 residues. CDR3 nucleotide sequence: TGCAGCGTTGGGGGGATGGGCTATGGCTACACCTTC. Translation: CSVGGMGYGYTF. Full variable domain (missing parts from reference TRBV29-1 and TRBJ1-2): SAVISQKPSRDICQRGTSLTIQCQVDSQVTMMFWYRQQPGQSLTLIATANQGSEATYESGFVIDKFPISRPNLTFSTLTVSNMSPEDSSIYLCSVGGMGYGYTFGSGTRLTVV.

This clonotype is judged medium-sized (0.01 to 0.1%). The J gene is TRBJ1-1, the V gene TRBV29-1; possible D gene TRBD1, 5 bases. The CDR3 is made up of 13 amino acids. Germline CDR1 SQVTM, CDR2 ANQGSEA. Trimming took off 2 bases at V and 0 bases at J, with 7 bases between the two ends. CDR3 sequence (DNA): TGCAGCGTTGAAAGACAGCTGAACACTGAAGCTTTCTTT. As protein: CSVERQLNTEAFF. The entire variable domain, with the rest obtained from reference TRBV29-1 and TRBJ1-1, is as follows: SAVISQKPSRDICQRGTSLTIQCQVDSQVTMMFWYRQQPGQSLTLIATANQGSEATYESGFVIDKFPISRPNLTFSTLTVSNMSPEDSSIYLCSVERQLNTEAFFGQGTRLTVV.

J is TRBJ2-1 and V is TRBV12-3 or TRBV12-4, with a tentative D call TRBD1 (6 bases). This CDR3 has 11 amino acids. V was shortened by 5 bases and J by 11 bases, with 10 bases between the two germline ends. Here the CDR3 reads CASSPGHKQFF. The CDR3 DNA reads as TGTGCCAGCAGTCCGGGACACAAGCAGTTCTTC.

In its sample, this clonotype was seen many times. This rearrangement joins TRBV2 to TRBJ2-1; 15 bases agree with TRBD2. After removal of 6 bases from V and 7 bases from J, the junction contained 7 bases not matched to a gene. This CDR3 is built from 16 residues. Germline lookup yields CDR1 SNHLY and CDR2 FYNNEI. The CDR3 DNA follows: TGTGCCAGCAGCGCCGCCGGGACTAGCGGGAGGAATGAGCAGTTCTTC. Encoded protein: CASSAAGTSGRNEQFF.

This clonotype was detected ten times or more. This chain joins TRBV7-2 and TRBJ2-6; D may be TRBD2 (5 bases). The germline V gene encodes CDR1 SGHTA and CDR2 FQGNSA. This CDR3 spans 15 amino acids. V dropped 2 bases and J dropped 2 bases, with 7 bases sitting between them. CDR3 in amino acids: CASSLMGAGANVLTF. CDR3 in DNA: TGTGCCAGCAGCTTAATGGGAGCTGGGGCCAACGTCCTGACTTTC.

Judged by abundance, this clonotype is medium-sized. This sequence joins TRBV20-1 and TRBJ1-1; D uncertain. The length of the CDR3 is 12 residues. Germline V gives CDR1 DFQATT, CDR2 SNEGSKA (reference sequence). V shed 7 bases and J shed 5 bases, with 14 bases lying between them. The CDR3 bases are TGCAGTGGCGGCAGGCGGGAGACTGAAGCTTTCTTT. Residues: CSGGRRETEAFF.

This clonotype was recorded at least ten times. The chain joins TRBV13 to TRBJ2-7; 9 nucleotides match TRBD1. The germline V gene has CDR1 PRHDT and CDR2 FYEKMQ (reference sequence). CDR3 length: 14 residues. V gave up 6 bases and J gave up 3 bases; unmatched junction bases: 6. The CDR3 is CASSSQGAIYEQYF. The CDR3 DNA follows: TGTGCCAGCAGTTCACAGGGGGCGATCTACGAGCAGTACTTC.

The chain links TRBV7-2 to TRBJ2-6; D is undetermined. The V gene lost 7 bases and the J gene lost 2 bases, with 6 bases spanning the gap. The CDR3 spans 13 residues. Germline V gene data show CDR1 as SGHTA and CDR2 as FQGNSA. CDR3 nucleotides: TGTGCCAGCATCCCCGCTGGGGCCAACGTCCTGACTTTC. Residues: CASIPAGANVLTF.

Within the sample, this clonotype is medium-sized (0.01 to 0.1%). The V gene is TRBV7-9, the J gene TRBJ2-5; D is uncertain. V lost 5 bases and J 5 bases, leaving 9 bases between the germline ends. Germline loops: CDR1 SEHNR, CDR2 FQNEAQ (reference sequence). CDR3 size: 12 residues. CDR3 bases: TGTGCCAGCAGCAACCCCGGGGAGACCCAGTACTTC. Translation: CASSNPGETQYF.

This clonotype came up many times. The chain couples TRBV24-1 to TRBJ2-3; D gene ambiguous. V lost 0 bases to trimming and J lost 6 bases, with 9 bases between them. CDR3 length: 14 amino acids. Per germline, CDR1 KGHDR and CDR2 SFDVKD. The CDR3 reads CATSDLSPMDTQYF. As DNA, the CDR3 is TGTGCCACCAGTGATTTGTCGCCGATGGATACGCAGTATTTT.

The table lists this clonotype with many counts. The chain is built from TRBV5-1 and TRBJ2-7; weak D call: TRBD2 (5 bases). Germline CDR1 is SGHRS and CDR2 is YFSETQ. The CDR3 has 14 residues. Trimming cost V 0 bases and J 3 bases, with 10 bases left between them. DNA for the CDR3: TGCGCCAGCAGCTTGGCCTTTAGCGACTACGAGCAGTACTTC. Protein product: CASSLAFSDYEQYF.